This T cell receptor beta chain was recorded in a study of early T cells in non-severe SARS-CoV-2 infection. Study-wide background: Chains were unpaired, as sequencing was done on bulk RNA from unsorted whole blood.

Looked up from germline, CDR1 is LNHDA and CDR2 is SQIVND (reference sequence). CDR3 length: 12 residues. V lost 1 base, J lost 6 bases, and 7 bases lay in between. Each cDNA molecule carried a unique molecular identifier. Using its own MiXCR run on the 5' RACE reads, TCRdb lists one record per CDR3 protein. The table has tens of thousands of distinct CDR3 sequences, roughly 10% seen once. This clonotype was seen a few times. This chain links TRBV19 with TRBJ2-7; D is undetermined. The specimen was whole blood. The receptor's source is an adult who was a healthcare worker with PCR-confirmed SARS-CoV-2 infection or an uninfected control (not recorded which). DNA for the CDR3: TGTGCCAGTAGTATAGGATTCGGCGAGCAGTACTTC. As protein: CASSIGFGEQYF.